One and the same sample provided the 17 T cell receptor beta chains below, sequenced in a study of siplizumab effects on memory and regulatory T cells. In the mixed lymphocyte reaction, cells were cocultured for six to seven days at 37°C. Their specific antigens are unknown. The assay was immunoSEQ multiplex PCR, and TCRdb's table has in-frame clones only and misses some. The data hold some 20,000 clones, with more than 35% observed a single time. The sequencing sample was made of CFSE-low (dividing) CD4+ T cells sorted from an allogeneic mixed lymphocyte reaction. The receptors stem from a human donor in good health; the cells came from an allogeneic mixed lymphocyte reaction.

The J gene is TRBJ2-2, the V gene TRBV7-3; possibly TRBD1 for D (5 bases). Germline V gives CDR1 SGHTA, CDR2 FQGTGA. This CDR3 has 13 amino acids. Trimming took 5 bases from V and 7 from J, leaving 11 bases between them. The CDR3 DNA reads TGTGCCAGCAGCCTAGGGGTAGTCGGGGAGCTGTTTTTT. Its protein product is CASSLGVVGELFF.

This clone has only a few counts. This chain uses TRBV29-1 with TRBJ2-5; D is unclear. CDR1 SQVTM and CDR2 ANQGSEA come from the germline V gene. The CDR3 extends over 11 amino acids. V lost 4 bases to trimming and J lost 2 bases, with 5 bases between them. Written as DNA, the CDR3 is TGCAGCGTTGGCGTTCAAGAGACCCAGTACTTC. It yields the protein CSVGVQETQYF.

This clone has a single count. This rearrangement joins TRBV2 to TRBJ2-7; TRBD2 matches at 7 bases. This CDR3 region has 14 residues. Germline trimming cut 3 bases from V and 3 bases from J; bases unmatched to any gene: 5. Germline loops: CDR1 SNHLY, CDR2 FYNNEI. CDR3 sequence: CASSELAGLYEQYF. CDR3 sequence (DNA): TGTGCCAGCAGTGAGTTAGCGGGTCTCTACGAGCAGTACTTC.

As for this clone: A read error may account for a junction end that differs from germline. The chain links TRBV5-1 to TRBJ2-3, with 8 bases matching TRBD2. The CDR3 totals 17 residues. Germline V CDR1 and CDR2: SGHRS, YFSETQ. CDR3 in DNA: TGCGCCAGCAGCTTGTTGGTTAGCGGGGCCGAGGCAGATGCGCAGTATTTT. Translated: CASSLLVSGAEADAQYF.

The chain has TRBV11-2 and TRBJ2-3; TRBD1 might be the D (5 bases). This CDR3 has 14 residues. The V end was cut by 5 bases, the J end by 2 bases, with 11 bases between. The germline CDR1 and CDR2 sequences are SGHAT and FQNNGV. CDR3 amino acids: CASSPDRFTDTQYF. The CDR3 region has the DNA TGTGCCAGCAGCCCAGACAGATTCACAGATACGCAGTATTTT.

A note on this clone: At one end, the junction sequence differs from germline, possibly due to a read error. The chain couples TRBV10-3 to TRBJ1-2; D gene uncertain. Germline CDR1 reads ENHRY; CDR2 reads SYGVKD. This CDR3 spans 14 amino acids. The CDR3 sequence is CTITEAGPLYGYTF. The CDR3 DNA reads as TGTACCATCACCGAAGCCGGGCCCCTATATGGCTACACCTTC.

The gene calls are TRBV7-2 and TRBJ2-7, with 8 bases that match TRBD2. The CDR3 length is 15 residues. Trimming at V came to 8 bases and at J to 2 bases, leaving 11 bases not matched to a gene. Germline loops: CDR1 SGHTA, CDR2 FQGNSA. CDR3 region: CASGESGLETYEQYF. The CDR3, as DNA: TGTGCCAGCGGGGAATCGGGACTAGAGACCTACGAGCAGTACTTC.

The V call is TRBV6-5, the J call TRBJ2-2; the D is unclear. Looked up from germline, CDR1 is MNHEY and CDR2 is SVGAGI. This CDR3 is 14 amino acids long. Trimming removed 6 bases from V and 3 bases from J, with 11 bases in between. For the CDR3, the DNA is TGTGCCAGCAGGGGTTCTTCGGACACCGGGGAGCTGTTTTTT. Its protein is CASRGSSDTGELFF.

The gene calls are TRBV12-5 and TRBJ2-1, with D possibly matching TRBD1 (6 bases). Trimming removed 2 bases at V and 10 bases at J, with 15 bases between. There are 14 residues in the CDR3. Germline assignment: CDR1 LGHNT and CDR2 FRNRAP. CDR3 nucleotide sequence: TGTGCTAGTGGTTTGTGGGGGCCCATCTCGGAGCAGTTCTTC. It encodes CASGLWGPISEQFF.

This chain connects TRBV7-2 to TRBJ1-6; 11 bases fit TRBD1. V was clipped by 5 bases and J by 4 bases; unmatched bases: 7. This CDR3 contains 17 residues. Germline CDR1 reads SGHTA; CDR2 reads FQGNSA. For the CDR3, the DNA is TGTGCCAGCAGCCCCCGGGACAGGGGGTCTTATAATTCACCCCTCCACTTT. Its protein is CASSPRDRGSYNSPLHF.

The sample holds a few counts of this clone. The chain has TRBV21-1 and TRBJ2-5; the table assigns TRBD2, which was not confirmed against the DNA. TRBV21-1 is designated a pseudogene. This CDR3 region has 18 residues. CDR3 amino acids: CAGRLRITSGGMRETQYF. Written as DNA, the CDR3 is TGTGCCGGAAGACTAAGAATCACTAGCGGGGGGATGAGGGAGACCCAGTACTTC.

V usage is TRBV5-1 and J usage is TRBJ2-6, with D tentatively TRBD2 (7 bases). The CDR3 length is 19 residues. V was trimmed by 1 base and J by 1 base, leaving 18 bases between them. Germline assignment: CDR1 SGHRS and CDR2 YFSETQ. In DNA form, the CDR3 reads TGCGCCAGCAGCTTGTCCTCAGTAGGGGGACTATCTGGGGCCAACGTCCTGACTTTC. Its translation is CASSLSSVGGLSGANVLTF.

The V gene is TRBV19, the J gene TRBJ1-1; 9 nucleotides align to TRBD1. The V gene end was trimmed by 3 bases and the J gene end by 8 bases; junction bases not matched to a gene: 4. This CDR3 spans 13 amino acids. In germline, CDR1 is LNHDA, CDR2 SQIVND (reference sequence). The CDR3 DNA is TGTGCCAGTAGTATCGACAGGGGGAACGAAGCTTTCTTT. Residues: CASSIDRGNEAFF.

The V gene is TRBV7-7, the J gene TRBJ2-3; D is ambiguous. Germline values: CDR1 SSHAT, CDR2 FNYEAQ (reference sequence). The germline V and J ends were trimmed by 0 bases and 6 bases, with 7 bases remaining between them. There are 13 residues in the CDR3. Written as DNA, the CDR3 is TGTGCCAGCAGCTTAGCGATACGGGATACGCAGTATTTT. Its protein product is CASSLAIRDTQYF.

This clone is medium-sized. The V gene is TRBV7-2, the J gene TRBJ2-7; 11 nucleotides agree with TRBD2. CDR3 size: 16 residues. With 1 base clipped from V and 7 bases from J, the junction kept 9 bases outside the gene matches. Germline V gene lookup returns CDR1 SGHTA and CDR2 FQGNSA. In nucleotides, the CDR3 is TGTGCCAGCAGCTTAGTTGCTAGCGGGGGGCTATCGGAGCAGTACTTC. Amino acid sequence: CASSLVASGGLSEQYF.

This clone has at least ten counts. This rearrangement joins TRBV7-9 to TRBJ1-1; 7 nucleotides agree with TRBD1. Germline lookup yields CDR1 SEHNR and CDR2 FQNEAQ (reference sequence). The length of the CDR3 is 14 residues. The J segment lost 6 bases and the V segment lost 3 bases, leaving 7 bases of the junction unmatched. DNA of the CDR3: TGTGCCAGCAGCTTTAACAGGGGCGAGGCTGAAGCTTTCTTT. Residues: CASSFNRGEAEAFF.

CDR3: CASSLQGAADTEAFF. The CDR3 coding sequence is TGTGCCAGCTCCTTACAGGGGGCTGCGGACACTGAAGCTTTCTTT. V usage is TRBV7-9 and J usage is TRBJ1-1; TRBD1 agrees at 9 bases. CDR3 size: 15 residues. The junction had 10 bases not matched to a gene; V was cut back by 8 bases and J by 3 bases. Germline V gives CDR1 SEHNR, CDR2 FQNEAQ (reference sequence).